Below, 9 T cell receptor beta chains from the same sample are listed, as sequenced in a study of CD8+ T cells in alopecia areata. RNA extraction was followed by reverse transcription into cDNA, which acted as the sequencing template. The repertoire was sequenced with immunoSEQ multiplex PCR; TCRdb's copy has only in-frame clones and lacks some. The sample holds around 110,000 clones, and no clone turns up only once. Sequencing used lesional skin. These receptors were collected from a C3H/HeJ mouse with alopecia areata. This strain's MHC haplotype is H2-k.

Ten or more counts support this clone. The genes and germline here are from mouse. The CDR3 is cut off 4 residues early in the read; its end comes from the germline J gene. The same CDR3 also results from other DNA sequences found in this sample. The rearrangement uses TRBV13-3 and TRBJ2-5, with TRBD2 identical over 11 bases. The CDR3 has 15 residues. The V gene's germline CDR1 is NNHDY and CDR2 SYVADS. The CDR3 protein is CASSDAGTGGDTQYF. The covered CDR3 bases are TGTGCCAGCAGTGATGCTGGGACTGGGGGAGAC.

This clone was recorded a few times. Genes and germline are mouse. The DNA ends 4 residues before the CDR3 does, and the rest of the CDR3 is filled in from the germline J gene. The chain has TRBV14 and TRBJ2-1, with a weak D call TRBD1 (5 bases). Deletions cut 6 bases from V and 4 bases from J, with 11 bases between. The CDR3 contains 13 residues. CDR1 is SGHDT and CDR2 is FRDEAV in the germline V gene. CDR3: CASKRTKYAEQFF. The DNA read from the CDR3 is TGTGCCAGCAAAAGGACAAAATATGCT.

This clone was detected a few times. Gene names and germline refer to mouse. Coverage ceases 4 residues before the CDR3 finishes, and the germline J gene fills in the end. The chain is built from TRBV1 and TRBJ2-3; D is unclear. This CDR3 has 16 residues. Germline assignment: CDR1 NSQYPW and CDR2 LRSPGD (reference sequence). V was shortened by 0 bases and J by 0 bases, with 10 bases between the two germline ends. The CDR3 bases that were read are TGCACCTGCAGTGCAGATAGTCCAGCTAGTGCAGAA. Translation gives CTCSADSPASAE. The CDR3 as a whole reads CTCSADSPASAETLYF.

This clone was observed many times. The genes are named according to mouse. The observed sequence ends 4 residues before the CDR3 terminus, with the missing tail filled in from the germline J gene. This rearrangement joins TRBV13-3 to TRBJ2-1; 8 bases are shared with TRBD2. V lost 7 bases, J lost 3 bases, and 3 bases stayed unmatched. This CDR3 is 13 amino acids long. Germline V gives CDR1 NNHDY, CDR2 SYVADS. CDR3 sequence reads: CASSWGVYAEQFF. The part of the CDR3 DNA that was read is TGTGCCAGCTCCTGGGGGGTCTATGCT.

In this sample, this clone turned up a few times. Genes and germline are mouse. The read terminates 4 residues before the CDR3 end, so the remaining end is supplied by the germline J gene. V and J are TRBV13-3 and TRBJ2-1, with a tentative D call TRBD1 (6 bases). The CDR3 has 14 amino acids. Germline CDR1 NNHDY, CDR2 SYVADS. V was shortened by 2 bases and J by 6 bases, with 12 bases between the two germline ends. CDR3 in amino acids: CASSDGGGGAEQFF. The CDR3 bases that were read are TGTGCCAGCAGTGACGGGGGAGGGGGTGCT.

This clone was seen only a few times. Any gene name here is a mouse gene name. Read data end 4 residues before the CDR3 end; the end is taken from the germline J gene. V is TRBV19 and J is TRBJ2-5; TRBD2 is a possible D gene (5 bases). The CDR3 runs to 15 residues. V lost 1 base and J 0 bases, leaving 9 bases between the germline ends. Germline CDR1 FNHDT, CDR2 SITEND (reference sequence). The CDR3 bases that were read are TGTGCCAGCAGTATATCTGGGAGTAACCAAGAC. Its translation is CASSISGSNQD. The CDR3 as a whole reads CASSISGSNQDTQYF. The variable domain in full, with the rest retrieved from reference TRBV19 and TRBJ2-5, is GGIITQTPKFLIGQEGQKLTLKCQQNFNHDTMYWYRQDSGKGLRLIYYSITENDLQKGDLSEGYDASREKKSSFSLTVTSAQKNEMAVFLCASSISGSNQDTQYFGPGTRLLVL.

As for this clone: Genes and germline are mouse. The CDR3 DNA, read in part, is TGCACCTGCAGTGCAAAGGACAGATACTCC. Translating gives CTCSAKDRYS. The complete CDR3 sequence is CTCSAKDRYSDYTF. The V and J genes are TRBV1 and TRBJ1-2; the D gene is possibly TRBD1 (6 bases). The sequence runs out 4 residues before the end of the CDR3; the remainder is reconstructed from the germline J gene. The CDR3 is made up of 14 amino acids. V was trimmed by 2 bases and J by 3 bases, leaving 10 bases between them. Germline CDR1 and CDR2: NSQYPW and LRSPGD (reference sequence).

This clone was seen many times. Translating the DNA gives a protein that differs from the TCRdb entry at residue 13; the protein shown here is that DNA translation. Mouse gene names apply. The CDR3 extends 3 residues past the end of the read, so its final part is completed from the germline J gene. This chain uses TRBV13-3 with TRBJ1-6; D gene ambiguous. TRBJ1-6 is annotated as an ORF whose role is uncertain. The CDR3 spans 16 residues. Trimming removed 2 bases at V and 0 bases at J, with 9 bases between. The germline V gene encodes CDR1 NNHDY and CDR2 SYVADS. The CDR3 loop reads CASSEWGNSYNSPLYF. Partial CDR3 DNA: TGTGCCAGCAGTGAATGGGGAAATTCCTATAATTCGCCC.

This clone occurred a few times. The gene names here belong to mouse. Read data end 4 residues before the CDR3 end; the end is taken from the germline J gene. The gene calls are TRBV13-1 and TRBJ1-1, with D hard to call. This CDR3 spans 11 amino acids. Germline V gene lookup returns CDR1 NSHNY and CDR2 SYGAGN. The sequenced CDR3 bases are TGTGCCAGCAGTGATAAAGCA. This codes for CASSDKA. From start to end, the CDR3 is CASSDKAEVFF.